This is a list of T cell receptor beta chains from one sample in a study of cytomegalovirus exposure and HLA in healthy donors. The method was immunoSEQ multiplex PCR; TCRdb's version includes in-frame clones alone and lacks a portion of them. In the table there are 250,000 to 350,000 clones, 87% of which are singletons. Material for sequencing was PBMCs. The receptors come from a young woman in good health and CMV-seropositive. Each CDR3 is given with its conserved first and last residue. The D gene is left open where the match is weak. Clone size is not always given. Where it is, it says once, few, many or a class for expanded clones.

d_gene | j_gene | v_gene | abundance | CDR3nt | CDR3aa
NA | TRBJ2-5 | TRBV7-2 | once | TGTGCCAGCAGCTTAGTAACTCCCGGGGATCGGCAAGAGACCCAGTACTTC | CASSLVTPGDRQETQYF
NA | TRBJ1-3 | TRBV30 | NA | TGTGCCTGGAGTGAGGGATTCTCTGGAAACACCATATATTTT | CAWSEGFSGNTIYF
NA | TRBJ2-1 | TRBV11-3 | NA | TGTGCCAGCAGCTTAGACCTCAACTCCTACAATGAGCAGTTCTTC | CASSLDLNSYNEQFF
TRBD1 | TRBJ2-3 | TRBV27 | NA | TGTGCCAGCAGTGGACAGGGAATCACAGATACGCAGTATTTT | CASSGQGITDTQYF
NA | TRBJ2-1 | TRBV2 | NA | TGTGCCAGCAGAGGCAATGAGCAGTTCTTC | CASRGNEQFF
TRBD1 | TRBJ1-4 | TRBV10-3 | NA | TGTGCCAGTCGACAGGGACAGGAAAAACTGTTTTTT | CASRQGQEKLFF
NA | TRBJ2-6 | TRBV9 | NA | TGTGCCAGCAGCCCAAAACGGACGGACTCTGGGGCCAACGTCCTGACTTTC | CASSPKRTDSGANVLTF
TRBD1 | TRBJ1-5 | TRBV6-5 | NA | TGTGCCACCTCTAAGGGGGCGGCTGGCAATCAGCCCCAGCATTTT | CATSKGAAGNQPQHF
NA | TRBJ1-5 | TRBV4-1 | NA | TGCGCCAGCAGCAAGGAAGCTAGCAATCAGCCCCAGCATTTT | CASSKEASNQPQHF
NA | TRBJ1-6 | TRBV6-5 | few | TGTGCCAGCAGGCGCCCCAGAGATTCACCCCTCCACTTT | CASRRPRDSPLHF
NA | TRBJ2-7 | TRBV9 | NA | TGTGCCAGCAGCGTAGGTCTGGGGGGTTCCTACGAGCAGTACTTC | CASSVGLGGSYEQYF
TRBD1 | TRBJ1-4 | TRBV6-1 | NA | TGTGCCATCAGGGACAGAAATAATGAAAAACTGTTTTTT | CAIRDRNNEKLFF
TRBD1 | TRBJ2-7 | TRBV13 | NA | TGTGCCAGCAGCCCAGGGACAGGGGTCGACTACGAGCAGTACTTC | CASSPGTGVDYEQYF
NA | TRBJ2-7 | TRBV9 | NA | TGTGCCAGCAGCGCGCGACAGCTCTCCTACGAGCAGTACTTC | CASSARQLSYEQYF
NA | TRBJ2-3 | TRBV29-1 | once | TGCAGCGGCGGCACAGATACGCAGTATTTT | CSGGTDTQYF
NA | TRBJ2-7 | TRBV28 | NA | TGTGCCAGCAGTCCTTCTATCGAGCAGTACTTC | CASSPSIEQYF
NA | TRBJ2-5 | TRBV5-1 | NA | TGCGCCAGCAGCTTGTCGACAGGCCCTCCTCAAGAGACCCAGTACTTC | CASSLSTGPPQETQYF